These T cell receptor beta chains were read from a single sample in a study of blood T cell repertoires in COVID-19. The repertoire was sequenced with immunoSEQ multiplex PCR; TCRdb's copy has only in-frame clones and lacks some. The sample has about 120,000 clones, approximately 90% seen once. The source material was peripheral blood. These receptors were taken from a middle-aged man with acute or convalescent COVID-19. Both conserved end residues are part of each CDR3. The order of the fields is V gene, J gene, D gene, clone size, CDR3 length, CDR3 DNA, CDR3 protein. A D gene is named only where the DNA matches it firmly. Only part of the rows carry a size: once, few, many, or a class if the clone is expanded.

v_call: TRBV3-1/TRBV3-2; j_call: TRBJ2-1; d_call: TRBD2; clone_size: once; cdr3_length: 14; cdr3_nt: TGTGCCAGCAGCCAACTAGCGGGAGCTAATGAGCAGTTCTTC; cdr3_aa: CASSQLAGANEQFF
v_call: TRBV7-8; j_call: TRBJ2-3; d_call: .; clone_size: .; cdr3_length: 14; cdr3_nt: TGTGCCAGCAGCTCGACTCGCCGCACAGATACGCAGTATTTT; cdr3_aa: CASSSTRRTDTQYF
v_call: TRBV5-1; j_call: TRBJ2-7; d_call: TRBD1; clone_size: .; cdr3_length: 15; cdr3_nt: TGCGCCAGCAGCGCCCTACAGGGGCGCTCCTACGAGCAGTACTTC; cdr3_aa: CASSALQGRSYEQYF
v_call: TRBV6-2/TRBV6-3; j_call: TRBJ1-6; d_call: .; clone_size: .; cdr3_length: 13; cdr3_nt: TGTGCCAGCAGTCGACAGGACAATTCACCCCTCCACTTT; cdr3_aa: CASSRQDNSPLHF
v_call: TRBV15; j_call: TRBJ1-5; d_call: .; clone_size: .; cdr3_length: 15; cdr3_nt: TGTGCCACCAGCGTAGAGATGATAAGCAATCAGCCCCAGCATTTT; cdr3_aa: CATSVEMISNQPQHF
v_call: TRBV5-4; j_call: TRBJ2-3; d_call: .; clone_size: .; cdr3_length: 14; cdr3_nt: TGTGCCAGCAGCTTGGGCGACTTCACAGATACGCAGTATTTT; cdr3_aa: CASSLGDFTDTQYF
v_call: TRBV11-2; j_call: TRBJ1-1; d_call: .; clone_size: .; cdr3_length: 11; cdr3_nt: TGTGCCGGGGGGGGTCCCCCCTCAACTTTCTTT; cdr3_aa: CAGGGPPSTFF
v_call: TRBV19; j_call: TRBJ1-6; d_call: .; clone_size: .; cdr3_length: 15; cdr3_nt: TGTGCCAGTAGTCCGAGCAGGGACGCGGGATCACCCCTCCACTTT; cdr3_aa: CASSPSRDAGSPLHF
v_call: TRBV5-1; j_call: TRBJ1-3; d_call: .; clone_size: .; cdr3_length: 14; cdr3_nt: TGCGCCAGCAGCGAGGCCAGCTCTGGAAACACCATATATTTT; cdr3_aa: CASSEASSGNTIYF
v_call: TRBV11-2; j_call: TRBJ2-2; d_call: TRBD1; clone_size: .; cdr3_length: 14; cdr3_nt: TGTGCCAGCAGCCAACAGGGGAGCCCCGGGGAGCTGTTTTTT; cdr3_aa: CASSQQGSPGELFF
v_call: TRBV11-3; j_call: TRBJ2-2; d_call: .; clone_size: once; cdr3_length: 16; cdr3_nt: TGTGCCAGCAGCTTAGGCCTGACAGGGAACACCGGGGAGCTGTTTTTT; cdr3_aa: CASSLGLTGNTGELFF
v_call: TRBV2; j_call: TRBJ2-3; d_call: TRBD2; clone_size: .; cdr3_length: 16; cdr3_nt: TGTGCCAGCGCCCCGGGTCTAGCGGGAGGAACAGATACGCAGTATTTT; cdr3_aa: CASAPGLAGGTDTQYF
v_call: TRBV30; j_call: TRBJ2-5; d_call: .; clone_size: .; cdr3_length: 16; cdr3_nt: TGTGCCTGGAGTGCCGACCGGGACACCGGGCGAGAGACCCAGTACTTC; cdr3_aa: CAWSADRDTGRETQYF
v_call: TRBV6-5; j_call: TRBJ2-2; d_call: .; clone_size: .; cdr3_length: 15; cdr3_nt: TGTGCCAGCAGTTACTTACGACCCCGGGCCGGGGAGCTGTTTTTT; cdr3_aa: CASSYLRPRAGELFF
v_call: TRBV3-1/TRBV3-2; j_call: TRBJ1-1; d_call: TRBD1; clone_size: once; cdr3_length: 15; cdr3_nt: TGTGCCAGCGGGGGGACAGGGGTCTGGGACACTGAAGCTTTCTTT; cdr3_aa: CASGGTGVWDTEAFF
v_call: TRBV7-9; j_call: TRBJ2-5; d_call: .; clone_size: .; cdr3_length: 14; cdr3_nt: TGTGCCAGCAGCTTAGGAGGGCCGCAAGAGACCCAGTACTTC; cdr3_aa: CASSLGGPQETQYF
v_call: TRBV5-1; j_call: TRBJ1-5; d_call: .; clone_size: .; cdr3_length: 15; cdr3_nt: TGCGCCAGCAGCTTGGGAGAGGTTGGGAATCAGCCCCAGCATTTT; cdr3_aa: CASSLGEVGNQPQHF
v_call: TRBV6-5; j_call: TRBJ2-1; d_call: TRBD2; clone_size: .; cdr3_length: 15; cdr3_nt: TGTGCCAGCAGTTTTAGCGGGGGGGCCTACAATGAGCAGTTCTTC; cdr3_aa: CASSFSGGAYNEQFF
v_call: TRBV7-6; j_call: TRBJ2-3; d_call: TRBD2; clone_size: .; cdr3_length: 17; cdr3_nt: TGTGCCAGCAGCTTAGGGGGAAGCGGGAGTGAGAAAGATACGCAGTATTTT; cdr3_aa: CASSLGGSGSEKDTQYF
v_call: TRBV19; j_call: TRBJ1-6; d_call: .; clone_size: .; cdr3_length: 14; cdr3_nt: TGTGCCAGTAGTATAGACAGGAATAATTCACCCCTCCACTTT; cdr3_aa: CASSIDRNNSPLHF
v_call: TRBV7-8; j_call: TRBJ1-1; d_call: TRBD1; clone_size: few; cdr3_length: 16; cdr3_nt: TGTGCCAGCAGCCCACAGGGGAACATGGTGAACACTGAAGCTTTCTTT; cdr3_aa: CASSPQGNMVNTEAFF
v_call: TRBV19; j_call: TRBJ2-5; d_call: TRBD2; clone_size: .; cdr3_length: 17; cdr3_nt: TGTGCCAGTAGTGCAGCGGGAGGGCGGCGAGGACAAGAGACCCAGTACTTC; cdr3_aa: CASSAAGGRRGQETQYF
v_call: TRBV21-1; j_call: TRBJ2-5; d_call: .; clone_size: .; cdr3_length: 17; cdr3_nt: TGTGCCAGCAGCAAAAGTCCGCGCGCGGAGGGCAAAGAGACCCAGTACTTC; cdr3_aa: CASSKSPRAEGKETQYF
v_call: TRBV6-2/TRBV6-3; j_call: TRBJ2-7; d_call: .; clone_size: .; cdr3_length: 14; cdr3_nt: TGTGCCAGCAGTACCGGGGTTAGGACCTACGAGCAGTACTTC; cdr3_aa: CASSTGVRTYEQYF
v_call: TRBV21-1; j_call: TRBJ1-1; d_call: .; clone_size: .; cdr3_length: 13; cdr3_nt: TGTGCCAGCAGCAAGGGACAGGGAACTGAAGCTTTCTTT; cdr3_aa: CASSKGQGTEAFF
v_call: TRBV6-5; j_call: TRBJ1-2; d_call: TRBD1; clone_size: .; cdr3_length: 13; cdr3_nt: TGTGCCAGCATGACAGGGGCTCTCGATGGCTACACCTTC; cdr3_aa: CASMTGALDGYTF
v_call: TRBV18; j_call: TRBJ2-2; d_call: TRBD2; clone_size: .; cdr3_length: 16; cdr3_nt: TGTGCCAGCTCCCCAGGACTAGCGGGATTATCCGGGGAGCTGTTTTTT; cdr3_aa: CASSPGLAGLSGELFF
v_call: TRBV7-3; j_call: TRBJ2-7; d_call: TRBD1; clone_size: .; cdr3_length: 15; cdr3_nt: TGTGCCAGCAGCCCCGCATCACAGGGGCTCGCCGAGCAGTACTTC; cdr3_aa: CASSPASQGLAEQYF
v_call: TRBV5-8; j_call: TRBJ1-1; d_call: TRBD1; clone_size: few; cdr3_length: 15; cdr3_nt: TGTGCCAGCAGCTTTGGACAGGGGCTGGCCACTGAAGCTTTCTTT; cdr3_aa: CASSFGQGLATEAFF
v_call: TRBV9; j_call: TRBJ2-7; d_call: TRBD2; clone_size: .; cdr3_length: 15; cdr3_nt: TGTGCCAGCAGCGTAGAAAGCGGGGGGTCCTACGAGCAGTACTTC; cdr3_aa: CASSVESGGSYEQYF
v_call: TRBV19; j_call: TRBJ2-5; d_call: TRBD2; clone_size: .; cdr3_length: 15; cdr3_nt: TGTGCCAGTAGTTTAGCGGGGGGGTTACAAGAGACCCAGTACTTC; cdr3_aa: CASSLAGGLQETQYF
v_call: TRBV10-1; j_call: TRBJ1-1; d_call: TRBD1; clone_size: .; cdr3_length: 16; cdr3_nt: TGCGCCAGCAGTGTAGGGACAGGGGCCGTGAACACTGAAGCTTTCTTT; cdr3_aa: CASSVGTGAVNTEAFF
v_call: TRBV27; j_call: TRBJ1-4; d_call: .; clone_size: .; cdr3_length: 13; cdr3_nt: TGTGCCAGCAGCCGGGGAGGCTATGAAAAACTGTTTTTT; cdr3_aa: CASSRGGYEKLFF
v_call: TRBV6-2/TRBV6-3; j_call: TRBJ1-5; d_call: .; clone_size: .; cdr3_length: 12; cdr3_nt: TGTGCCAGCAGTGCCCCGGATCAGCCCCAGCATTTT; cdr3_aa: CASSAPDQPQHF
v_call: TRBV3-1/TRBV3-2; j_call: TRBJ1-2; d_call: .; clone_size: .; cdr3_length: 14; cdr3_nt: TGTGCCAGCAGCCACATGACAGAGTACTATGGCTACACCTTC; cdr3_aa: CASSHMTEYYGYTF
v_call: TRBV11-2; j_call: TRBJ1-1; d_call: .; clone_size: .; cdr3_length: 13; cdr3_nt: TGTGCCAGCAGCTTCAACATGGACACTGAAGCTTTCTTT; cdr3_aa: CASSFNMDTEAFF
v_call: TRBV5-1; j_call: TRBJ1-1; d_call: .; clone_size: .; cdr3_length: 14; cdr3_nt: TGCGCCAGCAGCCCCGGGACTTTGAACACTGAAGCTTTCTTT; cdr3_aa: CASSPGTLNTEAFF
v_call: TRBV5-5; j_call: TRBJ1-6; d_call: TRBD1; clone_size: .; cdr3_length: 16; cdr3_nt: TGTGCCAGCGGACAGGGGGCATCCTCCTATAATTCACCCCTCCACTTT; cdr3_aa: CASGQGASSYNSPLHF
v_call: TRBV7-3; j_call: TRBJ1-1; d_call: TRBD1; clone_size: .; cdr3_length: 13; cdr3_nt: TGTGCCAGCAGCCCGGACAGGGCAACTGAAGCTTTCTTT; cdr3_aa: CASSPDRATEAFF
v_call: TRBV13; j_call: TRBJ1-3; d_call: .; clone_size: many; cdr3_length: 13; cdr3_nt: TGTGCCAGCAACCCCCGCGGGGGAAACACCATATATTTT; cdr3_aa: CASNPRGGNTIYF
v_call: TRBV6-2/TRBV6-3; j_call: TRBJ1-5; d_call: .; clone_size: .; cdr3_length: 15; cdr3_nt: TGTGCCAGCCGCCCCCAAAACAGTCCCAATCAGCCCCAGCATTTT; cdr3_aa: CASRPQNSPNQPQHF
v_call: TRBV18; j_call: TRBJ1-1; d_call: TRBD1; clone_size: .; cdr3_length: 16; cdr3_nt: TGTGCCAGCTCAGAAAGGACAGGGGCAGGGAACACTGAAGCTTTCTTT; cdr3_aa: CASSERTGAGNTEAFF
v_call: TRBV4-3; j_call: TRBJ1-2; d_call: .; clone_size: .; cdr3_length: 15; cdr3_nt: TGCGCCAGCAGCCAGCGTTACAGGGCTAACTATGGCTACACCTTC; cdr3_aa: CASSQRYRANYGYTF
v_call: TRBV19; j_call: TRBJ2-7; d_call: TRBD1; clone_size: few; cdr3_length: 15; cdr3_nt: TGTGCCAGTAGTCGGGGGACAGGGGAACCCTACGAGCAGTACTTC; cdr3_aa: CASSRGTGEPYEQYF